This TCR beta chain was identified during a study of shared clonotypes between healthy human individuals. Produced via immunoSEQ multiplex PCR; TCRdb's table is partial and in-frame only. The table lists hundreds of thousands of clones, roughly 97% of them singletons. The CDR3 runs to 15 residues. The V and J ends lost 1 base and 9 bases, in that order; junction bases with no gene match: 9. Germline V gives CDR1 SGHTA, CDR2 FQGNSA. The V call is TRBV7-2, the J call TRBJ2-7; TRBD2 aligns across 10 bases. The clonotype originates from a woman in her 30s in good health. The sequenced material came from naive CD4+ T cells sorted from blood. Subset in this sample: CD45RA+ positively selected. This chain's CDR3 is CASSLGASGSTGQYF. In DNA, the CDR3 is TGTGCCAGCAGCTTAGGGGCTAGCGGGAGCACAGGGCAGTACTTC.